The source of this T cell receptor (beta chain) is a study of T cell changes during pregnancy in multiple sclerosis. Measured with immunoSEQ multiplex PCR; TCRdb has only the in-frame clones, and not every one. The table records around 60,000 clones, roughly 86% of them present only once. The CDR3 is 11 residues long. Germline loops: CDR1 MGHDK, CDR2 SYGVNS. J was trimmed by 5 bases and V by 7 bases; bases with no gene match: 0. This rearrangement joins TRBV25-1 to TRBJ2-5; 8 nucleotides line up with TRBD2. The receptor was isolated from a female donor with multiple sclerosis, enrolled in a pregnancy study. The specimen comprised peripheral blood, sampled in the first trimester of pregnancy. Written as DNA, the CDR3 is TGTGCCAGCACGGGAGGGGAGACCCAGTACTTC. Translation: CASTGGETQYF.